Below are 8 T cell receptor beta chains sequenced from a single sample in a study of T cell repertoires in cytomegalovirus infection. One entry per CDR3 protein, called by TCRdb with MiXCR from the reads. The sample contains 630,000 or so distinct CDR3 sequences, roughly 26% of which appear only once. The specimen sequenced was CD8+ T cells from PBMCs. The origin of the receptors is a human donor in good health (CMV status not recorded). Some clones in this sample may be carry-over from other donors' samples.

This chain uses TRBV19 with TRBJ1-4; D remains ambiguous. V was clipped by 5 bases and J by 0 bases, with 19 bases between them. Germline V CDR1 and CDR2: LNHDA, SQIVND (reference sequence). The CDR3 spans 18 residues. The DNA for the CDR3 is TGTGCCAGTAGTCCGTATCCTATCAGTGGTGCAACTAATGAAAAACTGTTTTTT. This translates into CASSPYPISGATNEKLFF. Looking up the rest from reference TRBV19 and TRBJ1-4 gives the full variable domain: DGGITQSPKYLFRKEGQNVTLSCEQNLNHDAMYWYRQDPGQGLRLIYYSQIVNDFQKGDIAEGYSVSREKKESFPLTVTSAQKNPTAFYLCASSPYPISGATNEKLFFGSGTQLSVL.

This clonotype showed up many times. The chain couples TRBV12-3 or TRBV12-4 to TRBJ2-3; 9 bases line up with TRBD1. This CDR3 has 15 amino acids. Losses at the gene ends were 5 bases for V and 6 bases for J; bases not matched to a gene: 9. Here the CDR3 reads CASSLTGGRMDTQYF. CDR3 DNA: TGTGCCAGCAGTCTCACAGGGGGCAGGATGGATACGCAGTATTTT.

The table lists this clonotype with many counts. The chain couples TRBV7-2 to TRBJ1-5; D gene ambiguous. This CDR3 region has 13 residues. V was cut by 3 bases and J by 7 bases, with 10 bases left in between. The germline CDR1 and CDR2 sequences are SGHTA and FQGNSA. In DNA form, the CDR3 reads TGTGCCAGCAGCTTGGGGTTCCTACAGCCCCAGCATTTT. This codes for CASSLGFLQPQHF.

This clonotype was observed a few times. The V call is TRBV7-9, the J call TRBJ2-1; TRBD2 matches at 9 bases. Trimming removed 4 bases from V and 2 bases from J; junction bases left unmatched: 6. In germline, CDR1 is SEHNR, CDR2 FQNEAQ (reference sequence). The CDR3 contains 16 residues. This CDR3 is CASSSLAGVAYNEQFF. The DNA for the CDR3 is TGTGCCAGCAGCTCCTTAGCGGGGGTTGCCTACAATGAGCAGTTCTTC.

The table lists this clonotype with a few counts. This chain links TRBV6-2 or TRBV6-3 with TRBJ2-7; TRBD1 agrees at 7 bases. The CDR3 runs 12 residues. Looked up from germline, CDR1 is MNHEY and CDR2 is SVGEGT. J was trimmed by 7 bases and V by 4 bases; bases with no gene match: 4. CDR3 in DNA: TGTGCCAGCAGTTTCACAGGGGAGGAGCAGTACTTC. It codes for CASSFTGEEQYF.

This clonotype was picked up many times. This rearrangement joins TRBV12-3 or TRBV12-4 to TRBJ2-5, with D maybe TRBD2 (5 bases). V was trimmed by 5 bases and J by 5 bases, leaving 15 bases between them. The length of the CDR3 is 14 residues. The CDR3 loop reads CASSGGRGEETQYF. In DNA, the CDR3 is TGTGCCAGCAGTGGAGGACGCGGCGAGGAGACCCAGTACTTC.

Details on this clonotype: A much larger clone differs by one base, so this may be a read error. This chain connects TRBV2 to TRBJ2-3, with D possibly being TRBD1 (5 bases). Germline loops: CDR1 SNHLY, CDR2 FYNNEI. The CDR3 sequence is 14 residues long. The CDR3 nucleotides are TGTGCCAACAGTGGCCCCGCAGGGCTAGATACGCAGTATTTT. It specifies CANSGPAGLDTQYF.

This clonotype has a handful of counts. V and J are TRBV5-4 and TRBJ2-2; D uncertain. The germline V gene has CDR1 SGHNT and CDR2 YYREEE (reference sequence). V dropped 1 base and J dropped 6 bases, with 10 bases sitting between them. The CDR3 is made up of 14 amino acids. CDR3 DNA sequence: TGTGCCAGCAGCTTGCCGTTTCTGGCCGGGGAGCTGTTTTTT. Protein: CASSLPFLAGELFF.